Sequencing of this TCR beta chain was carried out in a study of T cell repertoires in cytomegalovirus infection. Study summary: Evidence of both CMV infection and a matching HLA type came from public TCR beta signatures. Study-wide points: Frequencies of public TCR beta families were cumulated, and this identified carriers of CMV plus the relevant HLA. Dominating the ex vivo response were TCR beta clonotypes that were CMV-specific and HLA-C-restricted.

TCRdb processed the reads anew with MiXCR; each CDR3 protein has one entry. The table lists roughly 730,000 distinct CDR3 sequences, roughly 33% of them singletons. The CDR3 covers 15 residues. The V gene lost 1 base and the J gene lost 1 base, with 10 bases spanning the gap. Germline assignment: CDR1 SGHTA and CDR2 FQGNSA. This clonotype has more than one count but fewer than ten. Its antigen is not identified. J is TRBJ1-1 and V is TRBV7-2; tentative D call: TRBD1 (5 bases). The source of this sequence is a human donor in good health (CMV status not recorded). Some clones in this sample may be carry-over from other donors' samples. The specimen comprised cultured PBMCs, sampled from culture after CMV antigen stimulation. The CDR3 reads CASSLGQIENTEAFF. The CDR3 nucleotides are TGTGCCAGCAGCTTAGGACAGATAGAGAACACTGAAGCTTTCTTT. Full variable domain (outside the CDR3, taken from reference TRBV7-2 and TRBJ1-1): GAGVSQSPSNKVTEKGKDVELRCDPISGHTALYWYRQSLGQGLEFLIYFQGNSAPDKSGLPSDRFSAERTGGSVSTLTIQRTQQEDSAVYLCASSLGQIENTEAFFGQGTRLTVV.